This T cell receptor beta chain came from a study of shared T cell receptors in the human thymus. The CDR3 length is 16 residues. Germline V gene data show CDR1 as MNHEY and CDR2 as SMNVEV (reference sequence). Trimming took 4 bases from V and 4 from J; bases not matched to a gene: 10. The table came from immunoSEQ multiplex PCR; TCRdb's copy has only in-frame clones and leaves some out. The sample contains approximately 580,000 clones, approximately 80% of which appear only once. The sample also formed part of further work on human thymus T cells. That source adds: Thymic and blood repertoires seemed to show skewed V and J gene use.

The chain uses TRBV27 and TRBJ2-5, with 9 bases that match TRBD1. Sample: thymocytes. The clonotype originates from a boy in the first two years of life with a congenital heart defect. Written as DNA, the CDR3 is TGTGCCAGCAGTTCCGGTAATAGGACAGGGGTAGAGACCCAGTACTTC. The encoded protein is CASSSGNRTGVETQYF.